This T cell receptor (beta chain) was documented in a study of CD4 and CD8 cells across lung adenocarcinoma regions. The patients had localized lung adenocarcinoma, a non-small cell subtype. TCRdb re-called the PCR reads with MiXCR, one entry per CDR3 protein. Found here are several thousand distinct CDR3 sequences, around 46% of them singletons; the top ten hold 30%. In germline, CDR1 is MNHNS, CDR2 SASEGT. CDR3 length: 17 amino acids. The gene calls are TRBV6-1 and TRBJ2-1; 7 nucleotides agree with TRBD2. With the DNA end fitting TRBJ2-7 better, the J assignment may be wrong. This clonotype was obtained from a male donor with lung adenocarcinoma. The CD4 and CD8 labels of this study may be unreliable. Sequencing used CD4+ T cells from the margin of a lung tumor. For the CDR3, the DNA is TGTGCCAGCAGTGGATACCCCGCTAGCGGACCTGACAATGAGCAGTACTTC. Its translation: CASSGYPASGPDNEQYF.